Below, one T cell receptor beta chain is given with its context. What it recognizes is unknown. Trimming cost V 1 base and J 7 bases, with 17 bases left between them. The CDR3 runs 14 residues. The V gene's germline CDR1 is DFQATT and CDR2 SNEGSKA (reference sequence). The record originates from a study of blood T cells in healthy people across ages. Overall study results and limits: Both higher diversity and more naive CD4+ cells marked long-lived donors when set against aged donors.

The second PCR ran about 6 to 12 cycles with a sample-barcoded 5' primer and J-beta primers. One entry per CDR3 protein, called by TCRdb with MiXCR from the 5' RACE reads. Of about 1.5 million distinct CDR3 sequences listed, less than 45% are singletons. The V call is TRBV20-1, the J call TRBJ2-7; D not resolved. Sequenced material: blood. The receptor was isolated from a woman aged 18 to 35 in good health. The CDR3 loop reads CSARAALTYNEQYF. CDR3 DNA sequence: TGCAGTGCTAGAGCGGCCCTTACCTACAATGAGCAGTACTTC.